A selection of T cell receptor beta chains follows, all from one sample in a study of Ad26.COV2.S vaccination and SARS-CoV-2 variants. Some clones are missing from TCRdb's copy, which holds only in-frame ones; the method was immunoSEQ multiplex PCR. Of about 680,000 clones in the sample, 89% were seen once. This sample comprised peripheral blood, obtained in a trial of Ad26.COV2.S vaccine versus placebo. The receptor source for this set is a person aged 18-60 years who received the Ad26.COV2.S COVID-19 vaccine or a placebo. Each CDR3 is given with its conserved first and last residue. Each record gives: CDR3 DNA, CDR3 protein, clone size, D gene, CDR3 length, V gene, J gene. A D gene is named only where the DNA matches it firmly. Size tells how often a clone was seen (once, few, many) or the class of an expanded clone, and some rows leave it out.

TGTGCCAGCAGCCAAGCGGGGCGGTCATCGTACCAAGAGACCCAGTACTTC	CASSQAGRSSYQETQYF	-	-	17	TRBV3-1/TRBV3-2	TRBJ2-5
TGTGCCAGCGCTCACAGGGGGCTTAAAAACATTCAGTACTTC	CASAHRGLKNIQYF	once	TRBD1	14	TRBV6-5	TRBJ2-4
TGTGCCAGCAGCCAGACTGGCCAAGAGACCCAGTACTTC	CASSQTGQETQYF	-	-	13	TRBV3-1/TRBV3-2	TRBJ2-5
TGTGCCAGCAGCGTAGTCGAGAGGTTGTACACCGGGGAGCTGTTTTTT	CASSVVERLYTGELFF	-	-	16	TRBV9	TRBJ2-2
TGTGCCACCAGCAGAGCAAATACAGGGGCCCAGCATTTT	CATSRANTGAQHF	few	TRBD1	13	TRBV15	TRBJ1-5
TGTGCCAGCAGCACTCAGTCATTCTCTGGAAACACCATATATTTT	CASSTQSFSGNTIYF	-	-	15	TRBV5-4	TRBJ1-3
TGTGCCAGCAGCTTCAGAGAGGGAACTAGCGGGCGTTATTACGAGCAGTACTTC	CASSFREGTSGRYYEQYF	-	TRBD2	18	TRBV7-6	TRBJ2-7
TGTGCCAGCAGCTTAGGAAAACAGGTGATGTTTTTT	CASSLGKQVMFF	-	-	12	TRBV11-2	TRBJ1-4
TGCGCCAGCAGCCAAGAGGTAGGGAATCAGCCCCAGCATTTT	CASSQEVGNQPQHF	-	-	14	TRBV4-3	TRBJ1-5
TGCGCCAGCAGCCAAGGCGGACTACACCAAGAGACCCAGTACTTC	CASSQGGLHQETQYF	few	-	15	TRBV23-1	TRBJ2-5
TGTGCCAGTACCAGGGACGGGAATCAGCCCCAGCATTTT	CASTRDGNQPQHF	-	-	13	TRBV19	TRBJ1-5
TGTGCCATCAGCCACTCCGGGACTAGCGGGAGGAATGAGCAGTTCTTC	CAISHSGTSGRNEQFF	-	TRBD2	16	TRBV10-3	TRBJ2-1
TGTGCCAGCAGCCAGGGACAGGCCCTCCACTACGAGCAGTACTTC	CASSQGQALHYEQYF	-	TRBD1	15	TRBV6-5	TRBJ2-7
TGTGCCAGCAGCCCCGGGTCTGGAAACACCATATATTTT	CASSPGSGNTIYF	-	-	13	TRBV5-4	TRBJ1-3
TGTGCCAGCAGCTTAGGGGGGGGACAGGGGAGATACACAGATACGCAGTATTTT	CASSLGGGQGRYTDTQYF	once	TRBD1	18	TRBV7-2	TRBJ2-3
TGTGCCAGCAGCGTCGGAGCGGGGGGGCTCCAAGAGACCCAGTACTTC	CASSVGAGGLQETQYF	-	TRBD2	16	TRBV9	TRBJ2-5
TGTGCCATCAGTGAGTCGCTAGCGGGGGGCCAAGAGACCCAGTACTTC	CAISESLAGGQETQYF	once	TRBD2	16	TRBV10-3	TRBJ2-5
TGTGCCAGTGGGACTTCGCTATACAATGAGCAGTTCTTC	CASGTSLYNEQFF	-	-	13	TRBV25-1	TRBJ2-1
TGTGCCAGCAGCTCGGGAGGGCATGAGCAGTTCTTC	CASSSGGHEQFF	-	TRBD2	12	TRBV7-3	TRBJ2-1
TGCGCCAGCAGCGCACTGCCGGGACAGGGGTACGAGCAGTACTTC	CASSALPGQGYEQYF	-	TRBD1	15	TRBV5-1	TRBJ2-7
TGTGCCAGCAGCTTAGCGGGACTAGCGGGAGTCAATGAGCAGTTCTTC	CASSLAGLAGVNEQFF	-	TRBD2	16	TRBV7-2	TRBJ2-1
TGTGCCAGCAGGCCTGGGACGGCCCAAGAGACCCAGTACTTC	CASRPGTAQETQYF	-	-	14	TRBV6-5	TRBJ2-5
TGTGCCAGTAGTAGCCTTTTACGGAGGAACACTGAAGCTTTCTTT	CASSSLLRRNTEAFF	-	-	15	TRBV19	TRBJ1-1
TGTGCCAGCAGCTCTTATAGGGACAGGGGTTTTGAGCAGTACTTC	CASSSYRDRGFEQYF	once	TRBD1	15	TRBV7-9	TRBJ2-7
TGTGCCAGCAGCCTGGGACAAATGAACACTGAAGCTTTCTTT	CASSLGQMNTEAFF	-	-	14	TRBV11-2	TRBJ1-1
TGTGCCAGCAGCTTAGTGGCTGTGGGGAATGAGCAGTTCTTC	CASSLVAVGNEQFF	-	-	14	TRBV11-2	TRBJ2-1
TGCGCCAGCAGCCCCTCCCCGCAGGGCGATACCTACGAGCAGTACTTC	CASSPSPQGDTYEQYF	-	-	16	TRBV5-1	TRBJ2-7
TGTGCCAGCAGCCCCCCCTCTTTCTTAGGTCTCGATGAGCAGTTCTTC	CASSPPSFLGLDEQFF	-	-	16	TRBV7-8	TRBJ2-1
TGTGCCAGCAGCCAATTCGGACAGGGCTACGAGCAGTACTTC	CASSQFGQGYEQYF	-	TRBD1	14	TRBV14	TRBJ2-7
TGTGCCAGCAGTTTAGGGGGGGCTCCAGACACAGATACGCAGTATTTT	CASSLGGAPDTDTQYF	-	-	16	TRBV6-5	TRBJ2-3
TGTGCCAGCAGTTTAGGGACAGCCGAGCAGTACTTC	CASSLGTAEQYF	-	TRBD1	12	TRBV6-6	TRBJ2-7
TGTGCCAGCAGGGAAGGATCACCCCTCCACTTT	CASREGSPLHF	-	-	11	TRBV6-1	TRBJ1-6
TGTGCCAGCTCCCAGGACAGGAGCTACGAGCAGTACTTC	CASSQDRSYEQYF	-	TRBD1	13	TRBV18	TRBJ2-7
TGTGCCAGCAGTTACCATTCAGGGCTTGATGGCTACACCTTC	CASSYHSGLDGYTF	-	-	14	TRBV6-5	TRBJ1-2
TGTGCCTGGAGTGTAGGGTATAATCAGCCCCAGCATTTT	CAWSVGYNQPQHF	-	-	13	TRBV30	TRBJ1-5